This T cell receptor beta chain originates from a study of T cells after yellow fever vaccination. Regarding the study as a whole: Most primary-vaccination clones recurred post-booster (roughly 97% CD4, around 86% CD8).

Template switching with 5'RACE generated the TCR cDNA and added a universal primer site and UMIs. TCRdb called the 5' RACE reads again in MiXCR, with one record for every CDR3 protein. The data show a few hundred thousand distinct CDR3 sequences, roughly 4.3% seen once. The germline V gene encodes CDR1 SGDLS and CDR2 YYNGEE. Trimming removed 3 bases from V and 3 bases from J, with 18 bases in between. This CDR3 contains 16 residues. About this clonotype: Its antigen is currently unknown.

This specimen was PBMCs, taken 5 days after the yellow fever booster vaccination. This receptor was obtained from a man aged 18 to 30 who received the YFV17D yellow fever vaccine. The J gene is TRBJ2-5, the V gene TRBV9, with D maybe TRBD1 (6 bases). CDR3 loop: CASSGRAGTPEETQYF. DNA of the CDR3: TGTGCCAGCAGCGGCCGAGCCGGGACACCGGAAGAGACCCAGTACTTC.